This TCR beta chain was recorded in a study of CD8+CD57+ T cells in acquired aplastic anemia. Study-wide background: Quantities of DNA derived from sorted CD4+ and CD8+ cells averaged 3.2 ug.

Template material for TCR beta VDJ and CDR3 profiling consisted of genomic DNA. A single record per CDR3 protein comes from TCRdb applying MiXCR to the reads. Seen here are 150,000 to 200,000 distinct CDR3 sequences, 64% observed once, and the top ten hold about 43%. This CDR3 contains 15 residues. Per germline, CDR1 WNHNN and CDR2 SYGVQD (reference sequence). V shed 7 bases and J shed 4 bases, with 18 bases lying between them. The receptor was isolated from a human donor with severe aplastic anemia or a healthy control (not recorded which). The rearrangement uses TRBV10-1 and TRBJ2-3; D is perhaps TRBD2 (7 bases). Sequenced input: sorted CD4+, CD8+, or CD8+CD57+ T cells (not recorded which) from PBMCs. For the CDR3, the DNA is TGCGCCAGCAACGTTCGGGGGGCTAGGTCAGATACGCAGTATTTT. Amino acids: CASNVRGARSDTQYF.